These T cell receptor beta chains were read from a single sample in a study of MAIT cells during Salmonella Paratyphi A infection. TCRdb recomputed calls from the 5' RACE reads with MiXCR, one row per CDR3 protein. The sample lists about 710 distinct CDR3 sequences; about 17% were seen once. The source was MAIT cells from blood, collected at the last sampling point of the challenge study. Every receptor here comes from a person aged 18 to 75 who was deliberately infected with Salmonella Paratyphi A in a paratyphoid fever challenge study. The CDR3 runs from the conserved cysteine through the conserved F or W. Fields, in order: V gene, D gene, clone size, J gene, CDR3 protein, CDR3 DNA. The D gene is left open where the match is weak. The size of a clone is reported for some rows only, either as once, few or many, or as a class for expanded clones.

v_call: TRBV5-1; d_call: -; clone_size: -; j_call: TRBJ2-5; cdr3_aa: CASSSEAAQGATQYF; cdr3_nt: TGCGCCAGCAGCTCGGAGGCAGCCCAGGGAGCGACCCAGTACTTC
v_call: TRBV6-4; d_call: TRBD2; clone_size: many; j_call: TRBJ2-1; cdr3_aa: CASSESGGGNEQFF; cdr3_nt: TGTGCCAGCAGTGAGTCGGGCGGGGGAAATGAGCAGTTCTTC
v_call: TRBV20-1; d_call: -; clone_size: -; j_call: TRBJ2-7; cdr3_aa: CSAKDGKSSYEQYF; cdr3_nt: TGCAGTGCTAAGGACGGGAAAAGCTCCTACGAGCAGTACTTC
v_call: TRBV6-6; d_call: TRBD1; clone_size: medium-sized; j_call: TRBJ2-5; cdr3_aa: CASSYRTGPGETQYF; cdr3_nt: TGTGCCAGCAGTTACCGGACAGGGCCCGGAGAGACCCAGTACTTC
v_call: TRBV7-9; d_call: TRBD1; clone_size: large; j_call: TRBJ2-1; cdr3_aa: CASSLVGDRSDEQFF; cdr3_nt: TGTGCCAGCAGCTTAGTAGGGGACAGGTCCGATGAGCAGTTCTTC
v_call: TRBV20-1; d_call: TRBD1; clone_size: medium-sized; j_call: TRBJ2-7; cdr3_aa: CSATTGERDYEQYF; cdr3_nt: TGCAGTGCTACTACAGGGGAGAGGGACTACGAGCAGTACTTC
v_call: TRBV20-1; d_call: TRBD2; clone_size: many; j_call: TRBJ2-5; cdr3_aa: CSARDLGLAGGAPETQYF; cdr3_nt: TGCAGTGCTAGAGATCTAGGGCTAGCGGGGGGGGCCCCAGAGACCCAGTACTTC
v_call: TRBV20-1; d_call: -; clone_size: few; j_call: TRBJ1-1; cdr3_aa: CSARPRDTEAFF; cdr3_nt: TGCAGTGCTCGGCCCAGGGACACTGAAGCTTTCTTT
v_call: TRBV20-1; d_call: TRBD2; clone_size: medium-sized; j_call: TRBJ2-3; cdr3_aa: CSARAIAGDSDTQYF; cdr3_nt: TGCAGTGCTAGAGCTATAGCGGGAGACTCAGATACGCAGTATTTT
v_call: TRBV11-2; d_call: -; clone_size: few; j_call: TRBJ2-7; cdr3_aa: CASSLGDEQYF; cdr3_nt: TGTGCCAGCAGCTTAGGGGACGAGCAGTACTTC
v_call: TRBV20-1; d_call: -; clone_size: medium-sized; j_call: TRBJ1-5; cdr3_aa: CSATDLQGRGNQPQHF; cdr3_nt: TGCAGTGCGACAGACTTACAGGGTAGAGGCAATCAGCCCCAGCATTTT